These 16 T cell receptor beta chains originate from one sample sequenced in a study of radiotherapy plus CTLA-4 blockade in lung cancer. Clones were read by immunoSEQ multiplex PCR, and TCRdb kept only the in-frame ones, dropping some. The repertoire consists of about 45,000 clones, with 70% to 75% occurring once and the leading ten covering about 3.8%. Sequencing used peripheral blood, obtained from a patient treated with radiotherapy plus ipilimumab. These receptors were taken from a human donor with non-small cell lung cancer who had a complete response to radiotherapy plus ipilimumab.

The V and J genes are TRBV6-5 and TRBJ2-5, with 12 bases aligning to TRBD2. Germline trimming cut 6 bases from V and 5 bases from J; bases unmatched to any gene: 7. Germline CDR1 reads MNHEY; CDR2 reads SVGAGI. The CDR3 is made up of 15 amino acids. The CDR3 is CASRFTSGGWETQYF. CDR3 in DNA: TGTGCCAGCAGATTCACTAGCGGGGGGTGGGAGACCCAGTACTTC.

The chain uses TRBV18 and TRBJ2-3; D is possibly TRBD1 (5 bases). V was clipped by 0 bases and J by 7 bases, with 17 bases between them. The CDR3 extends over 16 amino acids. Germline CDR1 and CDR2: KGHSH and LQKENI. Here the CDR3 DNA reads TGTGCCAGCTCACCACCGTCCCAGGGTGTCGGATATACGCAGTATTTT. The encoded protein is CASSPPSQGVGYTQYF.

The chain carries TRBV7-9 and TRBJ2-3; D might be TRBD1 (5 bases). CDR1 and CDR2 (germline): SEHNR, FQNEAQ (reference sequence). The CDR3 length is 15 residues. V lost 3 bases and J 0 bases, leaving 10 bases between the germline ends. The CDR3 loop is CASSFRQGSTDTQYF. CDR3 nucleotide sequence: TGTGCCAGCAGCTTTCGGCAGGGTAGCACAGATACGCAGTATTTT.

The gene calls are TRBV11-2 and TRBJ1-2; D is ambiguous. V was trimmed by 5 bases and J by 8 bases, leaving 15 bases between them. Germline V lookup: CDR1 SGHAT, CDR2 FQNNGV. CDR3 length: 13 amino acids. The CDR3 sequence: CASSLTDTWGYTF. The DNA for the CDR3 is TGTGCCAGCAGCCTAACCGACACCTGGGGCTACACCTTC.

The rearrangement uses TRBV19 and TRBJ1-4; TRBD1 aligns across 9 bases. V was pared by 5 bases and J by 6 bases, with 7 bases of the junction left unmatched. CDR3 length: 15 amino acids. Germline V gives CDR1 LNHDA, CDR2 SQIVND (reference sequence). CDR3 nucleotides: TGTGCCAGTAGTTCCTCCGGGACAGGGTATGAAAAACTGTTTTTT. Its translation is CASSSSGTGYEKLFF.

The chain carries TRBV4-1 and TRBJ1-5, with D possibly matching TRBD1 (6 bases). There are 15 residues in the CDR3. Trimming took off 6 bases at V and 4 bases at J, with 16 bases between the two ends. Germline V CDR1 and CDR2: MGHRA, YSYEKL. The CDR3 nucleotides are TGCGCCAGCAGTCCCGTTCCTAGGGGGAATCAGCCCCAGCATTTT. This codes for CASSPVPRGNQPQHF.

The V and J genes are TRBV29-1 and TRBJ2-5; 12 bases map to TRBD1. This CDR3 has 14 residues. V lost 3 bases and J lost 5; bases outside the gene matches: 4. Germline loops: CDR1 SQVTM, CDR2 ANQGSEA. CDR3 in DNA: TGCAGCGTTGATGGGACAGGGGGCGCGGAGACCCAGTACTTC. Its protein is CSVDGTGGAETQYF.

The count of this clone is one. This chain uses TRBV28 with TRBJ2-2; D gene ambiguous. Germline V CDR1 and CDR2: MDHEN, SYDVKM. The CDR3 spans 15 residues. V gave up 6 bases and J gave up 1 base, with 12 bases separating them. The CDR3 region is CASRPPTLNTGELFF. The CDR3 nucleotides read TGTGCCAGCAGACCACCGACACTGAACACCGGGGAGCTGTTTTTT.

This clone was detected a few times. V usage is TRBV6-6 and J usage is TRBJ1-1; D remains unclear. This CDR3 contains 15 residues. Looked up from germline, CDR1 is MNHNY and CDR2 is SVGAGI (reference sequence). V lost 0 bases and J 0 bases, leaving 8 bases between the germline ends. CDR3 residues: CASSYSPGVNTEAFF. Here the CDR3 DNA reads TGTGCCAGCAGTTACTCGCCGGGAGTGAACACTGAAGCTTTCTTT.

This chain uses TRBV7-2 with TRBJ1-2; D may be TRBD1 (5 bases). The CDR3 has 16 amino acids. The germline CDR1 and CDR2 sequences are SGHTA and FQGNSA. The V end was cut by 0 bases, the J end by 7 bases, with 18 bases between. CDR3 residues: CASSLASQGTSGGYTF. The CDR3 DNA sequence: TGTGCCAGCAGCTTAGCAAGTCAGGGCACGTCGGGTGGCTACACCTTC.

This chain uses TRBV5-6 with TRBJ2-7, with D possibly matching TRBD1 (6 bases). CDR1 is SGHDT, CDR2 YYEEEE, per germline. This CDR3 has 13 residues. V lost 3 bases and J lost 3, with 10 bases in between. CDR3 region: CASSSQDSYEQYF. The CDR3 nucleotides are TGTGCCAGCAGCTCCCAGGACAGCTACGAGCAGTACTTC.

This clone was seen once. V gene TRBV7-9 combines with J gene TRBJ2-6, with 8 nucleotides matching TRBD1. The ends lost 5 bases at V and 0 bases at J; junction bases unmatched: 6. The CDR3 runs 17 residues. Germline-derived CDR1 and CDR2 are SEHNR and FQNEAQ (reference sequence). Here the CDR3 reads CASSRQGLSSGANVLTF. Here the CDR3 DNA reads TGTGCCAGCAGCCGACAGGGGCTAAGCTCTGGGGCCAACGTCCTGACTTTC.

V usage is TRBV18 and J usage is TRBJ2-1; 12 bases match TRBD2. V lost 4 bases and J lost 6; bases outside the gene matches: 10. The CDR3 has 17 amino acids. Germline values: CDR1 KGHSH, CDR2 LQKENI. CDR3 nucleotide sequence: TGTGCCAGCTCACTTACGACTAGCGGGAGTAGTGGCAATGAGCAGTTCTTC. Protein: CASSLTTSGSSGNEQFF.

This clone was recorded only once. The genes are TRBV27 and TRBJ1-1, with D possibly TRBD1 on 5 matching bases. The CDR3 is 17 amino acids. V lost 4 bases and J lost 5, with 23 bases in between. CDR1 is MNHEY, CDR2 SMNVEV, per germline (reference sequence). CDR3 bases: TGTGCCAGCAGTTATGGGGGGGGAGGCCGGGGTGGGACTGAAGCTTTCTTT. Translation gives CASSYGGGGRGGTEAFF.

The rearrangement links TRBV18 to TRBJ1-1, with 9 positions matching TRBD1. J lost 5 bases, V lost 3 bases, and 4 bases had no gene match. The germline V gene encodes CDR1 KGHSH and CDR2 LQKENI. This CDR3 comprises 14 residues. CDR3 sequence: CASSPGQGETEAFF. The CDR3 coding sequence is TGTGCCAGCTCACCGGGACAGGGTGAAACTGAAGCTTTCTTT. The variable domain in full, with the rest retrieved from reference TRBV18 and TRBJ1-1, is NAGVMQNPRHLVRRRGQEARLRCSPMKGHSHVYWYRQLPEEGLKFMVYLQKENIIDESGMPKERFSAEFPKEGPSILRIQQVVRGDSAAYFCASSPGQGETEAFFGQGTRLTVV.

The CDR3 loop reads CASRRSLDSYNSPLHF. The CDR3 DNA reads as TGTGCCAGCAGAAGATCTTTGGACAGTTATAATTCACCCCTCCACTTT. The chain employs TRBV2 and TRBJ1-6, with D possibly being TRBD1 (6 bases). The CDR3 spans 16 residues. The germline V and J ends were trimmed by 6 bases and 4 bases, with 16 bases remaining between them. CDR1 and CDR2 (germline): SNHLY, FYNNEI. The full variable domain, rest sourced from reference TRBV2 and TRBJ1-6, is EPEVTQTPSHQVTQMGQEVILRCVPISNHLYFYWYRQILGQKVEFLVSFYNNEISEKSEIFDDQFSVERPDGSNFTLKIRSTKLEDSAMYFCASRRSLDSYNSPLHFGNGTRLTVT.